This record covers a single T cell receptor beta chain. Its specificity is unknown. This sample is part of a study of CD8+ T cells in alopecia areata. Study-level background: The study gave treated patients oral tofacitinib at 5 to 10 mg twice daily. Study outcomes and limitations: Clonality was higher in lesional than normal scalp, especially in alopecia totalis/universalis.

Following extraction, RNA underwent reverse transcription to cDNA, which served as the sequencing template. Clones were sequenced by immunoSEQ multiplex PCR, and TCRdb holds only the in-frame ones, with some missing. The table includes some 180,000 clones, 51% detected once. Treatment specified: oral pan-JAK inhibitor, 5-10 mg twice daily. Specimen: CD8+ T cells sorted from blood, collected at roughly week 52, from a patient treated with tofacitinib. This sequence originates from a human donor with alopecia areata.

The CDR3 sequence: CATSSRQGESEKLFF. DNA of the CDR3: TGTGCCACCAGCAGCCGACAGGGGGAAAGTGAAAAACTGTTTTTT. The chain recombines TRBV15 with TRBJ1-4, with TRBD1 identical over 9 bases. The CDR3 totals 15 residues. The germline V gene has CDR1 LNHNV and CDR2 YYDKDF (reference sequence). With 3 bases clipped from V and 7 bases from J, the junction kept 6 bases outside the gene matches. Combining the CDR3 with reference TRBV15 and TRBJ1-4 gives the whole variable domain DAMVIQNPRYQVTQFGKPVTLSCSQTLNHNVMYWYQQKSSQAPKLLFHYYDKDFNNEADTPDNFQSRRPNTSFCFLDIRSPGLGDTAMYLCATSSRQGESEKLFFGSGTQLSVL.